This entry concerns a single T cell receptor (beta chain). Its antigen is not identified. The data derive from a study of cytomegalovirus exposure and HLA in healthy donors. The PCR was carried out with 60 Vbeta primers and 13 Jbeta primers. TCRdb's table, derived via immunoSEQ multiplex PCR, lists solely in-frame clones and lacks some. This table has approximately 210,000 clones, about three quarters appearing once. The germline V gene has CDR1 SEHNR and CDR2 FQNEAQ (reference sequence). J gave up 4 bases and V 8 bases, and 8 bases lay outside the gene matches. There are 14 residues in the CDR3. Study conclusions and caveats: In vitro confirmation showed a few CMV-associated chains to be CMV antigen specific.

Material for sequencing was PBMCs. The chain carries TRBV7-9 and TRBJ1-1; 9 bases line up with TRBD1. This receptor was taken from a woman in her thirties in good health and CMV-seropositive. The CDR3 sequence is CASGDREFGTEAFF. CDR3 nucleotide sequence: TGTGCCAGCGGGGACAGGGAGTTTGGCACTGAAGCTTTCTTT.